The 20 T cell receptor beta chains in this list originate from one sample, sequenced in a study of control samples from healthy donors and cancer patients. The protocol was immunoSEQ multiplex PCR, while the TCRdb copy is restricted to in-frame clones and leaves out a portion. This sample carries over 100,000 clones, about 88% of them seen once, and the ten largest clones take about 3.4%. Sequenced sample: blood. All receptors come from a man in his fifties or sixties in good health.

The DNA for the CDR3 is TGTGCCAGCTCACCACTAGCGGGGGGCACAGATACGCAGTATTTT. Translated: CASSPLAGGTDTQYF. This chain joins TRBV18 and TRBJ2-3; TRBD2 matches 9 bases. The CDR3 is 15 residues long. Trimming cost V 1 base and J 1 base; bases outside gene matches: 0. Germline V gene data show CDR1 as KGHSH and CDR2 as LQKENI.

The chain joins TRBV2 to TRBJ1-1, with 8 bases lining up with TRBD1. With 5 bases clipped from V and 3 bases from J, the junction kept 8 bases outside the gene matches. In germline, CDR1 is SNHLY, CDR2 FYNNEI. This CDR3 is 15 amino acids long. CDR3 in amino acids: CASSTQGVGDTEAFF. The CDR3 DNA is TGTGCCAGCAGTACACAGGGGGTTGGGGACACTGAAGCTTTCTTT.

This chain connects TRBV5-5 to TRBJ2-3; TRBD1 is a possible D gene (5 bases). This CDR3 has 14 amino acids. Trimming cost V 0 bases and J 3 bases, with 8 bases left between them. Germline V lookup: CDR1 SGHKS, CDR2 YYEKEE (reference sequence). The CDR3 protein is CASSLGGITDTQYF. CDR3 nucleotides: TGTGCCAGCAGCTTGGGGGGCATTACAGATACGCAGTATTTT. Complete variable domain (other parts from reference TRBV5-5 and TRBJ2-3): DAGVTQSPTHLIKTRGQQVTLRCSPISGHKSVSWYQQVLGQGPQFIFQYYEKEERGRGNFPDRFSARQFPNYSSELNVNALLLGDSALYLCASSLGGITDTQYFGPGTRLTVL.

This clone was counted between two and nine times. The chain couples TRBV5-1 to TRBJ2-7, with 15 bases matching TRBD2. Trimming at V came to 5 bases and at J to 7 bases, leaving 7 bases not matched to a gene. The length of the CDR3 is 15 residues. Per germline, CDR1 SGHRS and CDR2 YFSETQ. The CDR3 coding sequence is TGCGCCAGCAGAACCGGGACTAGCGGGGGGTATGAGCAGTACTTC. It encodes CASRTGTSGGYEQYF.

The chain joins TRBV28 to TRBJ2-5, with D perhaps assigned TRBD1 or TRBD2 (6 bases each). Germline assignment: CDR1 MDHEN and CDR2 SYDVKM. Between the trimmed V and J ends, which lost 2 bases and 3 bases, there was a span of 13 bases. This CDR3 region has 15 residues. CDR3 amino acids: CASSLEGGPKETQYF. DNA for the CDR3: TGTGCCAGCAGTTTAGAGGGGGGACCCAAAGAGACCCAGTACTTC.

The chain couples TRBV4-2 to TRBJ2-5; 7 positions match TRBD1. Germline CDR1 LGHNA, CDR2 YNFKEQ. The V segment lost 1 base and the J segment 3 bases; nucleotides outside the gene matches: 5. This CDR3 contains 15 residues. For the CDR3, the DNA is TGTGCCAGCAGCCAAGCTTCCGGGACAGAAGAGACCCAGTACTTC. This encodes CASSQASGTEETQYF.

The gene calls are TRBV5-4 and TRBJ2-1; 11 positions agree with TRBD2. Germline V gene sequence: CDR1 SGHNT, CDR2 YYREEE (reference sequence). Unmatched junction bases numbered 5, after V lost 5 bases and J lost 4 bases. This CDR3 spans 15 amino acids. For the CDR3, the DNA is TGTGCCAGCAGTTTAGCGGGGGGGTTATACAATGAGCAGTTCTTC. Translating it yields CASSLAGGLYNEQFF.

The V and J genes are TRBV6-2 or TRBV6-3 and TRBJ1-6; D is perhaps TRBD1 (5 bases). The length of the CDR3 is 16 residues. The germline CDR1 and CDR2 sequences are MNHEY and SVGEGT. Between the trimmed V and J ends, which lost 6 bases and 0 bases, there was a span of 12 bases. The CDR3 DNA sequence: TGTGCCAGCAGCCACCGACAGAGCTCCTATAATTCACCCCTCCACTTT. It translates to CASSHRQSSYNSPLHF.

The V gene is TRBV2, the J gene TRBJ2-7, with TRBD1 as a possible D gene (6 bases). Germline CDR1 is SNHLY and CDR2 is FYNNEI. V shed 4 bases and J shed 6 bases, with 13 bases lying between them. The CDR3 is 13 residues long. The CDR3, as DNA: TGTGCCAGCAGTGGCAGGGGATTGGGCGAGCAGTACTTC. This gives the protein CASSGRGLGEQYF.

CDR3 nucleotides: TGTGCCAGCAGCTTAGACAGGGTTGGGGATGAGCAGTTCTTC. It encodes CASSLDRVGDEQFF. The rearrangement links TRBV7-9 to TRBJ2-1; D perhaps matches TRBD1 (6 bases). Looked up from germline, CDR1 is SEHNR and CDR2 is FQNEAQ (reference sequence). The CDR3 totals 14 residues. V shed 1 base and J shed 8 bases, with 12 bases lying between them.

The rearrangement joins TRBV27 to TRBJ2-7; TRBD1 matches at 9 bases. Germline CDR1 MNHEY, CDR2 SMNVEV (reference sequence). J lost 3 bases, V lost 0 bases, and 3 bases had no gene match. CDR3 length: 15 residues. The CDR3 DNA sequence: TGTGCCAGCAGTTTATCCGGGACAGGGTACTACGAGCAGTACTTC. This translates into CASSLSGTGYYEQYF.

The CDR3 protein is CASSLISANYGYTF. In DNA, the CDR3 is TGTGCCAGCAGTTTAATCTCTGCTAACTATGGCTACACCTTC. The rearrangement links TRBV28 to TRBJ1-2, with D hard to call. This CDR3 is 14 amino acids long. V was clipped by 2 bases and J by 0 bases, with 7 bases between them. Germline V gene lookup returns CDR1 MDHEN and CDR2 SYDVKM.

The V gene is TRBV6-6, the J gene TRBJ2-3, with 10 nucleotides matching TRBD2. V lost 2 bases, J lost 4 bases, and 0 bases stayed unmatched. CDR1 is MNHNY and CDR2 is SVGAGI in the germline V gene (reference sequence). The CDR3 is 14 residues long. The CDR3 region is CASSYGTSADTQYF. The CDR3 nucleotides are TGTGCCAGCAGTTACGGGACTAGCGCAGATACGCAGTATTTT.

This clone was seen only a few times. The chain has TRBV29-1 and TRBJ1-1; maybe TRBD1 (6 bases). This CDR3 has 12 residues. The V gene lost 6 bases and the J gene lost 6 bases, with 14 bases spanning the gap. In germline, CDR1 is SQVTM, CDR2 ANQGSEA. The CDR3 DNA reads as TGCAGCGTGGGTGGGGGGGGCGCTGAAGCTTTCTTT. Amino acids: CSVGGGGAEAFF.

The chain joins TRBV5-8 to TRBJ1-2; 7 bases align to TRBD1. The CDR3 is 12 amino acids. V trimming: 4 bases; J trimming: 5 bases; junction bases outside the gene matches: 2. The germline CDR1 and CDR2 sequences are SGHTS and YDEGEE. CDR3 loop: CASSTGVYGYTF. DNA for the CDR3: TGTGCCAGCAGCACAGGGGTGTATGGCTACACCTTC.

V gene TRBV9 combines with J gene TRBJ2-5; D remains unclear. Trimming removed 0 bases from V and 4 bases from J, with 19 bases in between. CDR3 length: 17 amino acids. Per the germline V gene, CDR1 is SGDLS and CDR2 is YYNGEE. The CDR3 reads CASSVESVGPKGETQYF. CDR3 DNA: TGTGCCAGCAGCGTAGAATCTGTGGGTCCGAAGGGAGAGACCCAGTACTTC.

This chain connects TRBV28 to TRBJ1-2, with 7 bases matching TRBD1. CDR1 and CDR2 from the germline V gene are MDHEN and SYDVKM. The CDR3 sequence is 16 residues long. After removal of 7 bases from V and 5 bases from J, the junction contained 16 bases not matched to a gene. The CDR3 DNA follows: TGTGCCAGCAATACACGGGACAGACGTTATGGGTATGGCTACACCTTC. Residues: CASNTRDRRYGYGYTF.

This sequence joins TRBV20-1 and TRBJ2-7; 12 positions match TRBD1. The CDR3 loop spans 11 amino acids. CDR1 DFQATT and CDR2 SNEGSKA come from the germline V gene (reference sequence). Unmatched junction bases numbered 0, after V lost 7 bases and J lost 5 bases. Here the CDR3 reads CSGDRGHEQYF. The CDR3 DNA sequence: TGCAGTGGGGACAGGGGGCACGAGCAGTACTTC.

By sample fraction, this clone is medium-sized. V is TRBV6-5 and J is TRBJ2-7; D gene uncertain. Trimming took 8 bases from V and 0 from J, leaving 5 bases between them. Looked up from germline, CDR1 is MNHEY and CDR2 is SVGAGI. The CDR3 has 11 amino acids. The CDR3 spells CASLSSYEQYF. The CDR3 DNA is TGTGCCAGCTTGAGCTCCTACGAGCAGTACTTC.

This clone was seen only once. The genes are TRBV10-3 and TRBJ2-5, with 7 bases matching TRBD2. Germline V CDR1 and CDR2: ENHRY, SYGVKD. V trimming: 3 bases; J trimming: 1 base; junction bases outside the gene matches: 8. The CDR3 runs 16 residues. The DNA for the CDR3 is TGTGCCATCAGTGACGCCAGAGCGGGGTTCCAAGAGACCCAGTACTTC. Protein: CAISDARAGFQETQYF.